One sample yielded the 9 T cell receptor beta chains listed below, sequenced in a study of blood T cell repertoires in COVID-19. This table comes from immunoSEQ multiplex PCR, and its TCRdb copy is limited to in-frame clones, with some not included. The sample gives about 210,000 clones, less than 90% of which show up once; roughly 0.69% is in the top ten. Sequenced material: peripheral blood. The receptors here all came from a man aged 35-49 years with acute or convalescent COVID-19.

The chain recombines TRBV2 with TRBJ2-1; D is perhaps TRBD1 (5 bases). V lost 4 bases and J lost 6, with 22 bases in between. Germline V gene data show CDR1 as SNHLY and CDR2 as FYNNEI. The CDR3 contains 17 residues. CDR3 loop: CASSGWTQQAVVNEQFF. Here the CDR3 DNA reads TGTGCCAGCAGTGGTTGGACACAGCAAGCTGTGGTCAATGAGCAGTTCTTC.

The chain carries TRBV19 and TRBJ1-2; 7 nucleotides line up with TRBD1. Germline V CDR1 and CDR2: LNHDA, SQIVND (reference sequence). Germline trimming cut 9 bases from V and 4 bases from J; bases unmatched to any gene: 17. The CDR3 is 16 residues long. The chain's CDR3 is CASGPFRQGEGYGYTF. The CDR3 coding sequence is TGTGCCAGCGGACCCTTCCGACAGGGTGAAGGCTATGGCTACACCTTC.

The chain carries TRBV12-3 or TRBV12-4 and TRBJ1-1; 7 positions agree with TRBD1. V shed 3 bases and J 6 bases; nucleotides not matched to a gene: 4. This CDR3 spans 13 amino acids. CDR3 in amino acids: CASSLTGSPEAFF. CDR3 bases: TGTGCCAGCAGTTTGACAGGGTCCCCTGAAGCTTTCTTT.

CDR3 in DNA: TGTGCCAGCAGTATCGATAGCGGCCTCTACGAGCAGTACTTC. Translating it yields CASSIDSGLYEQYF. The rearrangement links TRBV5-4 to TRBJ2-7, with D tentatively TRBD2 (6 bases). CDR1 is SGHNT and CDR2 is YYREEE in the germline V gene (reference sequence). The V gene lost 5 bases and the J gene lost 3 bases, with 15 bases spanning the gap. The CDR3 covers 14 residues. Together with reference TRBV5-4 and TRBJ2-7, the CDR3 gives the full variable domain: ETGVTQSPTHLIKTRGQQVTLRCSSQSGHNTVSWYQQALGQGPQFIFQYYREEENGRGNFPPRFSGLQFPNYSSELNVNALELDDSALYLCASSIDSGLYEQYFGPGTRLTVT.

This clone was detected once. The chain joins TRBV7-9 to TRBJ1-3; D possibly corresponds to TRBD1 (5 bases). Trimming cost V 4 bases and J 4 bases, with 8 bases left between them. CDR1 SEHNR and CDR2 FQNEAQ come from the germline V gene (reference sequence). The CDR3 length is 13 residues. The CDR3 coding sequence is TGTGCCAGCAGCTGGGGACTGGGAAACACCATATATTTT. Translated: CASSWGLGNTIYF.

This chain links TRBV6-5 with TRBJ2-5; 11 nucleotides agree with TRBD2. Per the germline V gene, CDR1 is MNHEY and CDR2 is SVGAGI. The CDR3 runs 15 residues. J lost 5 bases, V lost 6 bases, and 8 bases had no gene match. The CDR3 reads CASSPRLAGGETQYF. DNA of the CDR3: TGTGCCAGCAGCCCCCGGCTAGCGGGAGGCGAGACCCAGTACTTC.

The chain recombines TRBV29-1 with TRBJ1-1; D gene uncertain. The CDR3 extends over 12 amino acids. Germline CDR1 reads SQVTM; CDR2 reads ANQGSEA. Trimming removed 8 bases at V and 0 bases at J, with 10 bases between. CDR3 loop: CSFTSVNTEAFF. CDR3 nucleotides: TGCAGCTTCACATCTGTGAACACTGAAGCTTTCTTT.

The chain has TRBV19 and TRBJ2-2, with 11 bases identical to TRBD2. The CDR3 covers 15 residues. J was trimmed by 4 bases and V by 8 bases; bases with no gene match: 6. In germline, CDR1 is LNHDA, CDR2 SQIVND (reference sequence). As DNA, the CDR3 is TGTGCCAGTCGAGGGACTAGCGGACTCACCGGGGAGCTGTTTTTT. Its protein is CASRGTSGLTGELFF. Together with reference TRBV19 and TRBJ2-2, the CDR3 gives the full variable domain: DGGITQSPKYLFRKEGQNVTLSCEQNLNHDAMYWYRQDPGQGLRLIYYSQIVNDFQKGDIAEGYSVSREKKESFPLTVTSAQKNPTAFYLCASRGTSGLTGELFFGEGSRLTVL.

The sample holds a few counts of this clone. The V call is TRBV19, the J call TRBJ1-1, with 8 bases that match TRBD1. From germline, CDR1 is LNHDA and CDR2 SQIVND (reference sequence). The CDR3 loop spans 16 amino acids. The trim removed 5 bases at V and 4 bases at J, leaving 12 bases unmatched. The CDR3 region has the DNA TGTGCCAGTAGTTCCCACACAGGGGGTTTGGGCACTGAAGCTTTCTTT. Translation gives CASSSHTGGLGTEAFF.